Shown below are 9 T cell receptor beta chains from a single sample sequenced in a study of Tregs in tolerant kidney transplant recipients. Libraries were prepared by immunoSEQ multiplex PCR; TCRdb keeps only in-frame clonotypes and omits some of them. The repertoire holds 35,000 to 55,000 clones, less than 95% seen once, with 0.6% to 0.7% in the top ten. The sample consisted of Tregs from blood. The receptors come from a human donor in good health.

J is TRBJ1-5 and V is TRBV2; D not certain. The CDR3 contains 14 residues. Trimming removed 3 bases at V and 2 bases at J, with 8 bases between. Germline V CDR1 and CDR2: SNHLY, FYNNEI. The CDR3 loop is CASSDRLGNQPQHF. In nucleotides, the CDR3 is TGTGCCAGCAGTGACAGGCTAGGCAATCAGCCCCAGCATTTT.

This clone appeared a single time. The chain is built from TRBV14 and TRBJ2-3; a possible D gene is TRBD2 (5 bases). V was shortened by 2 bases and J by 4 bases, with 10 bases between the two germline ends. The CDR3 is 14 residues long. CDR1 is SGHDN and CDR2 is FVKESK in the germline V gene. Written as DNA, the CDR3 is TGTGCCAGCAGCCAAATGAGGGTCGCAGATACGCAGTATTTT. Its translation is CASSQMRVADTQYF.

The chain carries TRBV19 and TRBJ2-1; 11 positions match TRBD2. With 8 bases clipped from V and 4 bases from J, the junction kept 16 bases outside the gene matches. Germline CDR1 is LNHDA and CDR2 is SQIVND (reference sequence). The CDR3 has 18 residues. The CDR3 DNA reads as TGTGCCAGTCGTCGACAGACCGGGACTAGCGGCGATTACAATGAGCAGTTCTTC. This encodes CASRRQTGTSGDYNEQFF.

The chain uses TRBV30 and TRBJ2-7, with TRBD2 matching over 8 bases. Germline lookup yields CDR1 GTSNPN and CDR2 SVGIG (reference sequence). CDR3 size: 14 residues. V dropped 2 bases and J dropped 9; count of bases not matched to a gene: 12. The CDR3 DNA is TGTGCCTGGAGTCGGGGGGGCTACGCCCTCTCGCAGTACTTC. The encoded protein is CAWSRGGYALSQYF.

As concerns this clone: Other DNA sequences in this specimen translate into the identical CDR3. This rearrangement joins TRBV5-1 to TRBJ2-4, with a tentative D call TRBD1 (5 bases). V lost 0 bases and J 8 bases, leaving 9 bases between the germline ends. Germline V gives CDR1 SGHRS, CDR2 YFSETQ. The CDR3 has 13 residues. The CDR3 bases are TGCGCCAGCAGCTTGGAGGGGTGGGACATTCAGTACTTC. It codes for CASSLEGWDIQYF.

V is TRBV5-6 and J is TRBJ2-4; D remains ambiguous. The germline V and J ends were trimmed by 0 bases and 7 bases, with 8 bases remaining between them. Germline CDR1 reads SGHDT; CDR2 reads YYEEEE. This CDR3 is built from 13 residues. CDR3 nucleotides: TGTGCCAGCAGCTTGGTTTCACCCAACATTCAGTACTTC. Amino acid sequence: CASSLVSPNIQYF.

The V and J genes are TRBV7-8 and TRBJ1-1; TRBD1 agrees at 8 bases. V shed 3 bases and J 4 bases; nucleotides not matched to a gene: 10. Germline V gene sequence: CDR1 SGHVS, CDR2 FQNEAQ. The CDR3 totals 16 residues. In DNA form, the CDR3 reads TGTGCCAGCAGCTTTTTAGGACAGGGTGTGGGCACTGAAGCTTTCTTT. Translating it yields CASSFLGQGVGTEAFF.

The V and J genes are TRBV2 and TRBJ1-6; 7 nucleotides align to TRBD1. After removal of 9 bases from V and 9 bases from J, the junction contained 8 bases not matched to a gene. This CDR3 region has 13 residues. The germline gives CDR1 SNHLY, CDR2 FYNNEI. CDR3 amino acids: CASRSGTASPLHF. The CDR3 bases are TGTGCCAGTAGATCCGGGACAGCTTCACCCCTCCACTTT.

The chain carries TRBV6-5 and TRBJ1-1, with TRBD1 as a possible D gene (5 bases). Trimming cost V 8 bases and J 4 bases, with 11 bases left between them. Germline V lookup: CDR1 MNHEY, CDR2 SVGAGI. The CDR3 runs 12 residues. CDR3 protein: CASLGRATEAFF. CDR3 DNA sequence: TGTGCCAGCCTGGGACGGGCCACTGAAGCTTTCTTT.